This T cell receptor (beta chain) was profiled in a study of cytomegalovirus exposure and HLA in healthy donors. Findings and caveats of the study: It was reported that TCR beta sequences correctly inferred the HLA-A and HLA-B alleles for most subjects. Rarity characterized most TCR sequences, yet some public TCRs appeared in many donors. Earlier analysis yielded a pattern in which most TCR beta V segments were productive about 90% or about 30% of the time. CMV serostatus was the only immune exposure information that was available.

Comments on this clone: Its antigen is not known.

V lost 2 bases, J lost 2 bases, and 12 bases lay in between. The CDR3 totals 15 residues. Germline lookup yields CDR1 LGHNT and CDR2 FRNRAP. Primers included in the PCR were 60 Vbeta and 13 Jbeta primers. Measured with immunoSEQ multiplex PCR; TCRdb has only the in-frame clones, and not every one. This table holds about 140,000 clones, 80% to 90% found once. This clonotype was obtained from a middle-aged woman in good health and CMV-seropositive. The sequenced sample consisted of PBMCs. The rearrangement uses TRBV12-5 and TRBJ1-1, with D possibly TRBD1 on 5 matching bases. The CDR3 sequence: CASGLFAGSNTEAFF. CDR3 bases: TGTGCTAGTGGTTTGTTCGCAGGGTCAAACACTGAAGCTTTCTTT.